A selection of T cell receptor beta chains follows, all from one sample in a study of control samples from healthy donors and cancer patients. Assay: immunoSEQ multiplex PCR; the TCRdb copy retains only in-frame clones and omits some. Among some 120,000 clones listed, 90% were seen once. The sample was blood. The receptors shown here come from a man between 18 and 29 years old in good health. CDR3s include the opening cysteine and the closing phenylalanine or tryptophan.

V: TRBV15
CDR3: CATSRSVEKLFF

V: TRBV7-8
CDR3: CASSSPGQMNTEAFF

V: TRBV16
CDR3: CASSQSPRRPQYF

V: TRBV27
CDR3: CASSFGAGGHKAYNEQFF

V: TRBV7-7
CDR3: CASSAGPGVIDTQYF

V: TRBV10-1
CDR3: CASSAGINTEAFF

V: TRBV2
CDR3: CASHATGTRIIQPQHF

V: TRBV28
CDR3: CASSLEFLGTGLRGYTF

V: TRBV5-4
CDR3: CASSSGQGLHYGYTF

V: TRBV12-3/TRBV12-4
CDR3: CASSLDENTKAFF

V: TRBV6-6
CDR3: CASRGAGSLYGYTF

V: TRBV7-9
CDR3: CASSSPGTTTGELFF